A single sample is the source of the 19 T cell receptor beta chains below, sequenced in a study of T cells in Graves' hyperthyroidism and ophthalmopathy. TCR beta CDR3 regions were amplified from RNA. The primer set for the first-round RT-PCR of the TCR CDR3 was HTBI. TCRdb itself ran the multiplex PCR reads through MiXCR, one entry per CDR3 protein. The sample consists of approximately 300,000 distinct CDR3 sequences, over 15% of them appearing once. Source material: blood. These receptors all come from a woman aged 55 to 70 with Graves' ophthalmopathy.

As to this clonotype: A much larger clone lies a single base off, so this may be a read error. The chain carries TRBV10-3 and TRBJ1-4; possibly TRBD1 for D (5 bases). This CDR3 is 14 amino acids long. In germline, CDR1 is ENHRY, CDR2 SYGVKD. In DNA form, the CDR3 reads TGTGCCATCGGTGAGCGTGCAGGGAACGAAAAACTGTTTTTT. Residues: CAIGERAGNEKLFF.

The chain carries TRBV28 and TRBJ1-1; 7 bases line up with TRBD1. V dropped 6 bases and J dropped 10; count of bases not matched to a gene: 11. The CDR3 has 13 amino acids. CDR1 and CDR2 (germline): MDHEN, SYDVKM. CDR3 nucleotides: TGTGCCAGCAGCCGAACAGGGGTTTTAGTAGCTTTCTTT. The encoded protein is CASSRTGVLVAFF.

For the CDR3, the DNA is TGCAGCGTTGAAGACGGGGCAGGTCAGCCCCAGCATTTT. Translation: CSVEDGAGQPQHF. This chain connects TRBV29-1 to TRBJ1-5, with D maybe TRBD1 (5 bases). CDR1 is SQVTM and CDR2 is ANQGSEA in the germline V gene. The CDR3 has 13 residues. Trimming cost V 0 bases and J 6 bases, with 9 bases left between them.

This clonotype has a handful of counts. The J gene is TRBJ1-6, the V gene TRBV27; unclear D gene. V shed 3 bases and J shed 4 bases, with 13 bases lying between them. CDR1 is MNHEY, CDR2 SMNVEV, per germline (reference sequence). The CDR3 loop spans 16 amino acids. The CDR3 DNA is TGTGCCAGCAGTTTTTCCATGGACGGTTATAATTCACCCCTCCACTTT. This gives the protein CASSFSMDGYNSPLHF.

This clonotype occurred a few times. The chain recombines TRBV5-4 with TRBJ2-3; no clear D gene. This CDR3 is 15 amino acids long. Trimming shortened V by 1 base and J by 0 bases, and 9 bases separated the two germline ends. Germline V lookup: CDR1 SGHNT, CDR2 YYREEE (reference sequence). The CDR3: CASSLRIGSTDTQYF. The CDR3 DNA reads TGTGCCAGCAGCTTGCGGATAGGGAGCACAGATACGCAGTATTTT. The whole variable domain, remainder taken from reference TRBV5-4 and TRBJ2-3, is ETGVTQSPTHLIKTRGQQVTLRCSSQSGHNTVSWYQQALGQGPQFIFQYYREEENGRGNFPPRFSGLQFPNYSSELNVNALELDDSALYLCASSLRIGSTDTQYFGPGTRLTVL.

This clonotype was observed at least ten times. This chain joins TRBV20-1 and TRBJ2-3; possibly TRBD1 or TRBD2 for D (5 bases each). Looked up from germline, CDR1 is DFQATT and CDR2 is SNEGSKA (reference sequence). Trimming removed 0 bases from V and 1 base from J, with 17 bases in between. This CDR3 has 17 residues. The CDR3 spells CSARDPFGTKGTDTQYF. DNA for the CDR3: TGCAGTGCTAGAGATCCGTTCGGGACCAAAGGCACAGATACGCAGTATTTT.

This clonotype occurred many times. The chain uses TRBV7-2 and TRBJ2-2; D might be TRBD1 (5 bases). V was trimmed by 5 bases and J by 5 bases, leaving 12 bases between them. The germline CDR1 and CDR2 sequences are SGHTA and FQGNSA. This CDR3 has 14 residues. CDR3 sequence: CASSMDTWTGELFF. Written as DNA, the CDR3 is TGTGCCAGCAGCATGGACACGTGGACCGGGGAGCTGTTTTTT.

This clonotype showed up many times. The chain recombines TRBV27 with TRBJ2-1; 7 positions agree with TRBD1. With 6 bases clipped from V and 4 bases from J, the junction kept 9 bases outside the gene matches. Germline V gene data show CDR1 as MNHEY and CDR2 as SMNVEV (reference sequence). This CDR3 comprises 15 residues. The CDR3 sequence: CASSYLSTGYNEQFF. In DNA, the CDR3 is TGTGCCAGCAGCTACCTTTCGACAGGGTACAATGAGCAGTTCTTC.

This clonotype appeared many times. This chain connects TRBV7-2 to TRBJ2-7; D gene unclear. V was trimmed by 0 bases and J by 2 bases, leaving 5 bases between them. CDR1 is SGHTA and CDR2 is FQGNSA in the germline V gene. The length of the CDR3 is 13 residues. In DNA, the CDR3 is TGTGCCAGCAGCTTAGCCCTCCCCTACGAGCAGTACTTC. Its translation: CASSLALPYEQYF.

The CDR3 sequence is CATSDPGSENIQYF. In nucleotides, the CDR3 is TGTGCCACCAGTGACCCAGGATCCGAAAACATTCAGTACTTC. The chain carries TRBV24-1 and TRBJ2-4; D is unresolved. Germline CDR1 KGHDR, CDR2 SFDVKD. V lost 4 bases to trimming and J lost 5 bases, with 11 bases between them. This CDR3 comprises 14 residues.

This clonotype was found many times. The rearrangement joins TRBV28 to TRBJ1-1, with D maybe TRBD1 (5 bases). The CDR3 is 13 residues long. Trimming removed 6 bases at V and 11 bases at J, with 19 bases between. Per the germline V gene, CDR1 is MDHEN and CDR2 is SYDVKM. The CDR3 sequence: CASSPGTVFDAFF. CDR3 nucleotide sequence: TGTGCCAGCAGCCCCGGGACCGTGTTTGATGCTTTCTTT.

This clonotype was picked up many times. The chain joins TRBV28 to TRBJ1-2; D is unclear. CDR3 size: 12 residues. The V gene's germline CDR1 is MDHEN and CDR2 SYDVKM. Trimming pared 4 bases from V and 8 bases from J, leaving 11 bases between. CDR3 loop: CASSYQPGGYTF. DNA of the CDR3: TGTGCCAGCAGTTATCAGCCGGGAGGCTACACCTTC.

This clonotype was recorded many times. The chain employs TRBV20-1 and TRBJ2-1; 9 nucleotides agree with TRBD2. Germline V gene data show CDR1 as DFQATT and CDR2 as SNEGSKA (reference sequence). V was clipped by 6 bases and J by 7 bases; unmatched bases: 10. The CDR3 has 14 residues. The CDR3, as DNA: TGCAGTGCCAGGGGCGGGAGGGCCGGAAATGAGCAGTTCTTC. It codes for CSARGGRAGNEQFF.

The V call is TRBV20-1, the J call TRBJ2-7; D is perhaps TRBD1 (6 bases). V lost 1 base, J lost 7 bases, and 14 bases lay in between. This CDR3 has 13 residues. CDR1 DFQATT and CDR2 SNEGSKA come from the germline V gene (reference sequence). The CDR3 loop is CSARVPRGWEQYF. The CDR3 DNA reads TGCAGTGCTAGAGTTCCCAGGGGTTGGGAGCAGTACTTC.

This clonotype was seen a few times. The chain links TRBV12-3 or TRBV12-4 to TRBJ1-2, with a tentative D call TRBD1 (6 bases). The CDR3 has 14 amino acids. Deletions cut 1 base from V and 2 bases from J, with 8 bases between. CDR3 sequence (DNA): TGTGCCAGCAGTTTAGAGGGGGAGAACTATGGCTACACCTTC. Translation: CASSLEGENYGYTF.

This clonotype was recorded many times. The rearrangement joins TRBV11-3 to TRBJ2-7; D is uncertain. Trimming left V 2 bases short and J 0 bases short, with 11 bases between. The V gene's germline CDR1 is SGHNT and CDR2 YENEEA. The CDR3 has 15 residues. In DNA, the CDR3 is TGTGCCAGCAGCTTACGGTATGGCACCTCCTACGAGCAGTACTTC. Protein: CASSLRYGTSYEQYF. Drawing the rest from reference TRBV11-3 and TRBJ2-7, the complete variable domain is EAGVVQSPRYKIIEKKQPVAFWCNPISGHNTLYWYLQNLGQGPELLIRYENEEAVDDSQLPKDRFSAERLKGVDSTLKIQPAELGDSAVYLCASSLRYGTSYEQYFGPGTRLTVT.

This clonotype appeared many times. V gene TRBV7-9 combines with J gene TRBJ2-7; no definite D call. The germline V gene encodes CDR1 SEHNR and CDR2 FQNEAQ (reference sequence). The CDR3 is 14 residues long. The germline V and J ends were trimmed by 5 bases and 3 bases, with 14 bases remaining between them. The CDR3 coding sequence is TGTGCCAGCAGCCCAGGCCCACAACACTACGAGCAGTACTTC. Amino acid sequence: CASSPGPQHYEQYF.

The V gene is TRBV2, the J gene TRBJ1-4, with D perhaps matching TRBD1 (6 bases). The CDR3 runs to 12 residues. Germline assignment: CDR1 SNHLY and CDR2 FYNNEI. The germline V and J ends were trimmed by 6 bases and 8 bases, with 10 bases remaining between them. In DNA, the CDR3 is TGTGCCAGCAGGGACGACAGGGAAAAACTGTTTTTT. Translation: CASRDDREKLFF. The full variable domain, in which reference TRBV2 and TRBJ1-4 provide the parts outside the CDR3, is EPEVTQTPSHQVTQMGQEVILRCVPISNHLYFYWYRQILGQKVEFLVSFYNNEISEKSEIFDDQFSVERPDGSNFTLKIRSTKLEDSAMYFCASRDDREKLFFGSGTQLSVL.

This clonotype appeared many times. The J gene is TRBJ2-7, the V gene TRBV18; the D gene is possibly TRBD1 (5 bases). There are 15 residues in the CDR3. Germline lookup yields CDR1 KGHSH and CDR2 LQKENI. With 2 bases removed from V and 0 bases from J, the gap between germline ends came to 11 bases. The CDR3 sequence: CASSPVSDTSYEQYF. CDR3 nucleotides: TGTGCCAGCTCACCAGTATCGGACACCTCCTACGAGCAGTACTTC.